The 17 T cell receptor beta chains in this list originate from one sample, sequenced in a study of blood T cells in healthy people across ages (dated by TCRdb to the mid-2010s). Libraries were prepared through 5' RACE. The sequencing machine was an Illumina HiSeq 2500. A second PCR of roughly 6 to 12 cycles was run with a J-beta primer mix and a sample-barcoded 5' primer. TCRdb itself trimmed the public reads at Q25 with fastp, ran MiXCR and retained productive beta chains. Rows are unified per CDR3 protein, each entry keeping the most common DNA and genes. For this sample there are 650,000 to 1,000,000 distinct CDR3 sequences; about 36% appear just once. The top ten clonotypes cover 10% to 15% of the sample. The material sequenced was blood. The receptors were gathered from a man between 18 and 35 years old in good health.

As regards this clonotype: A read error may explain this, as a much larger clone is one base away. J is TRBJ2-7 and V is TRBV10-3; D possibly corresponds to TRBD2 (7 bases). The end of the DNA aligns better with TRBJ2-5, so the J call may be wrong. Per germline, CDR1 ENHRY and CDR2 SYGVKD. The CDR3 is 14 residues long. The chain's CDR3 is CAISGGGEFGTQYF. CDR3 DNA sequence: TGTGCCATCAGTGGAGGGGGGGAGTTTGGGACCCAGTACTTC.

The V gene is TRBV20-1, the J gene TRBJ2-5, with D unclear. This CDR3 region has 12 residues. The germline V gene encodes CDR1 DFQATT and CDR2 SNEGSKA (reference sequence). The V gene lost 3 bases and the J gene lost 5 bases, with 10 bases spanning the gap. The CDR3 bases are TGCAGTGCTAGCGCCATTTACGAGACCCAGTACTTC. It specifies CSASAIYETQYF.

Remarks on this clonotype: The junction shows a germline mismatch at one end, possibly a read error. The chain recombines TRBV16 with TRBJ1-2, with D unresolved. Germline V gives CDR1 KGHSY, CDR2 FQNENV. The CDR3 is 15 amino acids. This CDR3 is CANSQSRATPYGYTF. CDR3 nucleotide sequence: TGTGCCAACAGCCAATCGCGGGCTACTCCATATGGCTACACCTTC.

The chain recombines TRBV12-3 or TRBV12-4 with TRBJ1-1; D is uncertain. The CDR3 sequence is 13 residues long. V was cut by 6 bases and J by 2 bases, with 10 bases left in between. The chain's CDR3 is CASRAVINTEAFF. The CDR3 DNA follows: TGTGCCAGCAGGGCGGTGATTAACACTGAAGCTTTCTTT.

Notes on this clonotype: This may come from a read error, since a much larger clone is one base off. V and J are TRBV27 and TRBJ2-3; no clear D. Germline CDR1 and CDR2: MNHEY and SMNVEV (reference sequence). This CDR3 is 15 amino acids long. CDR3 nucleotides: TGTGCCGGCAGCCCCCGGGCCGGACGCACAGATACGCAGTATTTT. Protein product: CAGSPRAGRTDTQYF.

DNA of the CDR3: TGTGCCATCAGTGGGTCAGCAACCTACAATGAGCAGTTCTTC. This sequence encodes CAISGSATYNEQFF. This chain connects TRBV10-3 to TRBJ2-1; unclear D gene. CDR1 is ENHRY, CDR2 SYGVKD, per germline. Trimming removed 4 bases from V and 2 bases from J, with 9 bases in between. The CDR3 is 14 amino acids.

This sequence joins TRBV20-1 and TRBJ2-3; D perhaps matches TRBD1 (6 bases). The V gene lost 4 bases and the J gene lost 1 base, with 12 bases spanning the gap. The CDR3 runs 14 residues. Germline-derived CDR1 and CDR2 are DFQATT and SNEGSKA (reference sequence). CDR3 bases: TGCAGTGCTATGAGGGACACTCGCACAGATACGCAGTATTTT. Encoded protein: CSAMRDTRTDTQYF.

This clonotype was detected only a few times. The J gene is TRBJ2-5, the V gene TRBV5-4, with D perhaps given as TRBD1 or TRBD2 (5 bases each). Germline loops: CDR1 SGHNT, CDR2 YYREEE (reference sequence). CDR3 size: 15 residues. V was pared by 0 bases and J by 1 base, with 10 bases between. The CDR3 bases are TGTGCCAGCAGCTTGGACGGGGCTGTCCAAGAGACCCAGTACTTC. It codes for CASSLDGAVQETQYF.

The V gene is TRBV4-1, the J gene TRBJ1-1; 7 bases line up with TRBD1. CDR3 length equals 17 residues. Trimming cost V 3 bases and J 5 bases; bases outside gene matches: 15. Germline V lookup: CDR1 MGHRA, CDR2 YSYEKL. In nucleotides, the CDR3 is TGCGCCAGCAGCCACCATCAGGTGGCAGGGGGGGAAACTGAAGCTTTCTTT. As protein: CASSHHQVAGGETEAFF.

V is TRBV7-3 and J is TRBJ2-3, with D possibly being TRBD1 or TRBD2 (6 bases each). Germline CDR1 SGHTA, CDR2 FQGTGA. The CDR3 length is 15 residues. Trimming left V 4 bases short and J 2 bases short, with 13 bases between. The DNA of the CDR3 is TGTGCCAGCAGCTCAACGGGGGCCCACACAGATACGCAGTATTTT. It translates to CASSSTGAHTDTQYF.

There are a few counts of this clonotype. The chain carries TRBV5-5 and TRBJ2-7, with TRBD1 matching over 9 bases. The CDR3 loop spans 14 amino acids. The junction had 7 bases not matched to a gene; V was cut back by 4 bases and J by 5 bases. Looked up from germline, CDR1 is SGHKS and CDR2 is YYEKEE (reference sequence). CDR3 nucleotide sequence: TGTGCCAGCAGCCCCCGGGACAGGGTGAACGAGCAGTACTTC. The encoded protein is CASSPRDRVNEQYF.

On this clonotype: At one of its ends the junction is not consistent with the germline gene, which may arise from a read error. V usage is TRBV12-3 or TRBV12-4 and J usage is TRBJ2-1, with 7 bases lining up with TRBD1. The CDR3 contains 15 residues. The CDR3 DNA follows: TGTGCCAGCAGATTAGACAGGGTCTCCTACAATGAGCAGTTCTTC. As protein: CASRLDRVSYNEQFF.

A word on this clonotype: This sequence may be a read error, since a much larger clone differs from it by one base. The gene calls are TRBV10-3 and TRBJ2-5, with D perhaps matching TRBD1 or TRBD2 (5 bases each). This CDR3 comprises 13 residues. V was clipped by 8 bases and J by 11 bases, with 21 bases between them. Germline V gene data show CDR1 as ENHRY and CDR2 as SYGVKD. The CDR3 loop is CAIGDGTYNEQYF. The CDR3 coding sequence is TGTGCCATCGGCGATGGGACCTACAATGAGCAGTACTTC.

V usage is TRBV27 and J usage is TRBJ2-7; no reliable D call. CDR1 and CDR2 (germline): MNHEY, SMNVEV (reference sequence). Trimming removed 6 bases from V and 0 bases from J, with 6 bases in between. CDR3 length: 12 residues. The chain's CDR3 is CASRQSSYEQYF. CDR3 nucleotides: TGTGCCAGCAGACAGAGCTCCTACGAGCAGTACTTC.

This clonotype has a handful of counts. The CDR3 protein is CASSPFRVSSYNEQYF. The CDR3 nucleotides read TGTGCCAGCAGCCCCTTTAGAGTCAGCTCCTACAATGAGCAGTACTTC. This chain uses TRBV7-8 with TRBJ2-1, with no clear D. TRBJ2-7 explains the end of the DNA better; the J call may be wrong. There are 16 residues in the CDR3. CDR1 and CDR2 (germline): SGHVS, FQNEAQ.

There are many counts of this clonotype. J is TRBJ2-1 and V is TRBV12-3 or TRBV12-4; D is possibly TRBD1 or TRBD2 (5 bases each). This CDR3 has 15 residues. The V end lost 1 base, the J end lost 6 bases, and 13 bases lay between the germline ends. CDR3 in DNA: TGTGCCAGCAGTTTAGGGGAGACAGTACCCAATGAGCAGTTCTTC. Translation gives CASSLGETVPNEQFF.

In the case of this clonotype: Being one base from a much bigger clone, this may be a read error. The chain employs TRBV7-2 and TRBJ2-4; D remains ambiguous. In germline, CDR1 is SGHTA, CDR2 FQGNSA. V was clipped by 1 base and J by 13 bases, with 20 bases between them. The length of the CDR3 is 15 residues. In nucleotides, the CDR3 is TGTGCCAGCAGCTTAGGGTTCACCCCTTACAATGAGCAGTACTTC. Protein sequence: CASSLGFTPYNEQYF.